The rows below give T cell receptor beta chains drawn from one sample of a study of cytomegalovirus exposure and HLA in healthy donors. Sequencing used immunoSEQ multiplex PCR; TCRdb keeps in-frame clones, though not all of them. The sample includes 140,000 to 150,000 clones, around three quarters of them seen just once. Sequencing used PBMCs. Receptor source: a man aged 40-50 years in good health and CMV-seronegative. Each CDR3 is given with its conserved first and last residue. Each record gives: clone size, D gene, J gene, V gene, CDR3 DNA, CDR3 protein. D genes are given only for firm matches. Clone size is shown for a subset of rows, as once, few, many or a class of expanded clone.

- TRBD2 TRBJ2-7 TRBV19 TGTGCCAGTAGTCCACTAGCGGGAGGGCCTTACGAGCAGTACTTC CASSPLAGGPYEQYF
- - TRBJ2-7 TRBV28 TGTGCCAGCAGCACGCAGGGGAACGAGCAGTACTTC CASSTQGNEQYF
- TRBD1 TRBJ2-2 TRBV7-6 TGTGCCATTAGACAGGGGAACACCGGGGAGCTGTTTTTT CAIRQGNTGELFF
- - TRBJ2-3 TRBV5-4 TGTGCCAGCAGCTTGACGTTAGCGACAGATACGCAGTATTTT CASSLTLATDTQYF
- TRBD1 TRBJ1-4 TRBV4-2 TGTGCCAGCAGCCGCCAACAGGGGGCGGACGAAAAACTGTTTTTT CASSRQQGADEKLFF
- TRBD1 TRBJ2-7 TRBV7-9 TGTGCCAGCAGCTCTGAGGGGGCAAGCTACGAGCAGTACTTC CASSSEGASYEQYF
- - TRBJ1-2 TRBV28 TGTGCCAGCAGTTTCGGGGTTTATGGCTACACCTTC CASSFGVYGYTF
once - TRBJ1-3 TRBV6-1 TGTGCCAGCAGTGAAACGGGAGAGAGCTCTGGAAACACCATATATTTT CASSETGESSGNTIYF
- TRBD1 TRBJ2-5 TRBV19 TGTGCCAGTAGTATCCTGGGACAGGGGAGAGAGACCCAGTACTTC CASSILGQGRETQYF
- TRBD1 TRBJ1-1 TRBV7-2 TGTGCCAGCAGTCGACAGGGGGCGACTGAAGCTTTCTTT CASSRQGATEAFF
- - TRBJ1-2 TRBV6-5 TGTGCCAGCAGTTACTGGGGTACAAACAGGGATTATGGCTACACCTTC CASSYWGTNRDYGYTF
- TRBD1 TRBJ2-1 TRBV12-5 TGTGCTAGTGGCCAACCGAGACAGGGATCTGAGCAGTTCTTC CASGQPRQGSEQFF
- - TRBJ2-7 TRBV15 TGTGCCACCAGCAAAGAAGAGGACTGGGACTCCTACGAGCAGTACTTC CATSKEEDWDSYEQYF
- TRBD1 TRBJ1-5 TRBV10-3 TGTGCCATCAGTGGGGGACAGGGGGATCAGCCCCAGCATTTT CAISGGQGDQPQHF
- - TRBJ2-7 TRBV7-9 TGTGCCAGCAGCCTACAGGGTCGTCCCTACGAGCAGTACTTC CASSLQGRPYEQYF
few - TRBJ2-7 TRBV21-1 TGTGCCAGCAGCAGTGGACCGGGGGAGGCGTACTTC CASSSGPGEAYF
- - TRBJ2-7 TRBV11-1 TGTGCCAGCAGCTTAGCGATAGGGGCCGAGCAGTACTTC CASSLAIGAEQYF
- - TRBJ1-6 TRBV29-1 TGCAGCGTCGTGACACTTCCGGGAGTCCCAGTAACCTATAATTCACCCCTCCACTTT CSVVTLPGVPVTYNSPLHF
- TRBD2 TRBJ2-7 TRBV5-4 TGTGCCAGCAGCTCTCTAGCGGGCTCCTACGAGCAGTACTTC CASSSLAGSYEQYF
- TRBD1 TRBJ1-2 TRBV11-2 TGTGCCAGCAGCTCGACAGGGTCGGGCTATGGCTACACCTTC CASSSTGSGYGYTF
- TRBD2 TRBJ2-7 TRBV6-4 TGTGCCAGCAGTGAGGGACTAGCGGGAGTAAACGAGCAGTACTTC CASSEGLAGVNEQYF
few - TRBJ2-1 TRBV5-1 TGCGCCAGCAGCTTAATAGGGAGGAGTCCCTACAATGAGCAGTTCTTC CASSLIGRSPYNEQFF
once - TRBJ1-1 TRBV11-2 TGTGCCAGCAGCTTAGCTGGAGGCGACACTGAAGCTTTCTTT CASSLAGGDTEAFF
- - TRBJ1-6 TRBV27 TGTGCCAGCAGTTTATCCGGGGTGTCCTATAATTCACCCCTCCACTTT CASSLSGVSYNSPLHF
- TRBD1 TRBJ1-2 TRBV11-2 TGTGCCAGCAGCTCACAGGGGGGAGACTATGGCTACACCTTC CASSSQGGDYGYTF
few TRBD2 TRBJ2-1 TRBV27 TGTGCCAGCAGTCTACTTTCCGGGACTAGCGGGGGGCTCGACAATGAGCAGTTCTTC CASSLLSGTSGGLDNEQFF
- - TRBJ1-1 TRBV4-2 TGTGCCAGCAGCCAAGATGACAGCGAAGCTTTCTTT CASSQDDSEAFF
- TRBD1 TRBJ1-2 TRBV19 TGTGCCAGTTGGGACAGGGGAAGCTACACCTTC CASWDRGSYTF
- TRBD2 TRBJ2-2 TRBV7-9 TGTGCCAGCAGCCCGAGGACTAGCGGGGCAATAGTTGTCGGGGAGCTGTTTTTT CASSPRTSGAIVVGELFF
- TRBD2 TRBJ2-5 TRBV7-7 TGTGCCAGCAGCTTAGGGACTAGCGGGATCACCAGGGAGACCCAGTACTTC CASSLGTSGITRETQYF
- - TRBJ1-6 TRBV12-5 TGTGCTAGTGGTTTGGTACGGGGGGGGCGCGAAAGGGGTAATAATTCACCCCTCCACTTT CASGLVRGGRERGNNSPLHF
- TRBD1 TRBJ1-5 TRBV18 TGTGCCAGCTCACCCACAGGGGCGGGGCAGCCCCAGCATTTT CASSPTGAGQPQHF
- - TRBJ2-1 TRBV11-2 TGTGCCAGCAGCTTCTTAGTATCGTACAATGAGCAGTTCTTC CASSFLVSYNEQFF
- - TRBJ1-3 TRBV28 TGTGCCAGCAGTTTTAGGGGGTCTTCTGGAAACACCATATATTTT CASSFRGSSGNTIYF
- - TRBJ2-7 TRBV28 TGTGCCAGCAGTCCAGAGACTCCTCAAGTCAACGAGCAGTACTTC CASSPETPQVNEQYF
- TRBD1 TRBJ2-7 TRBV9 TGTGCCAGCAGCCCTCCGGGACAGCAAAACTCCTACGAGCAGTACTTC CASSPPGQQNSYEQYF
- - TRBJ2-3 TRBV6-6 TGTGCCAGCAGAGCAGACTCTGATACGCAGTATTTT CASRADSDTQYF
- - TRBJ2-2 TRBV29-1 TGCAGCGTTGGAGTAGGGTTAGAGGGAGGGGAGCTGTTTTTT CSVGVGLEGGELFF
- TRBD2 TRBJ2-5 TRBV7-2 TGTGCCAGCACCCCGGGACTAGCGGACCAAGAGACCCAGTACTTC CASTPGLADQETQYF
- - TRBJ2-1 TRBV6-1 TGTGCCAGCAGTGAAGAGGCTTACAGGGCTAGCTCCTACAATGAGCAGTTCTTC CASSEEAYRASSYNEQFF
- - TRBJ1-1 TRBV14 TGTGCCAGCAGCCAAGATGGGGGGGCATTGGCTGAAGCTTTCTTT CASSQDGGALAEAFF
- TRBD2 TRBJ2-1 TRBV2 TGTGCCAGCAGGTGGGGGGGTCCGGACGAGAGCTCCTACAATGAGCAGTTCTTC CASRWGGPDESSYNEQFF